The 20 T cell receptor beta chains reported below all come from one sample, sequenced in a study of shared clonotypes between healthy human individuals (dated by TCRdb to about 2020). Library preparation used the immunoSEQ multiplex PCR assay. This is the immuneACCESS table as TCRdb keeps it, with only in-frame sequences that have V and J called. A part of the clones is gone; compared with another copy, unresolved V genes explain less than half, and the rest is unexplained. The sample table shows about 2.2 million clones, and roughly 91% are seen once. The ten most abundant clones make up 1.5% to 2% of the sample. CD8 naive samples consisted of CD45RO-negative cells that were positively selected for CCR7, yielding a CD45RA+CCR7+ population without TemRA cells. Sequenced: naive CD8+ T cells from PBMCs. The cell subset or site label here, explained by the study, means: CD45RA+CCR7+. The receptors stem from a man aged 18 to 30 in good health. Some clones in this sample may be carry-over from other donors' samples.

CDR3 coding DNA: TGTGCCACCACCCCTAGCGGGACCTACGAGCAGTACTTC. Its protein is CATTPSGTYEQYF. This chain joins TRBV13 and TRBJ2-7; 9 nucleotides match TRBD2. CDR1 is PRHDT and CDR2 is FYEKMQ in the germline V gene (reference sequence). This CDR3 has 13 residues. The trim removed 10 bases at V and 2 bases at J, leaving 6 bases unmatched.

This clone was seen more than once but under ten times. The rearrangement joins TRBV19 to TRBJ2-1; D is unresolved. The CDR3 consists of 15 residues. V was cut by 3 bases and J by 6 bases, with 15 bases left in between. CDR1 is LNHDA, CDR2 SQIVND, per germline (reference sequence). This CDR3 reads CASSIVGFASNEQFF. In nucleotides, the CDR3 is TGTGCCAGTAGTATCGTGGGATTTGCCTCCAATGAGCAGTTCTTC.

V is TRBV11-2 and J is TRBJ2-2; 15 bases are a match to TRBD2. Germline lookup yields CDR1 SGHAT and CDR2 FQNNGV. V gave up 6 bases and J gave up 1 base; unmatched junction bases: 9. The CDR3 extends over 19 amino acids. CDR3 sequence (DNA): TGTGCCAGCAGGGCCCTATGGACTAGCGGGAGGGGGAACACCGGGGAGCTGTTTTTT. Translation: CASRALWTSGRGNTGELFF.

V and J are TRBV11-2 and TRBJ1-1, with 7 bases fitting TRBD1. The V and J ends lost 5 bases and 5 bases, in that order; junction bases with no gene match: 11. The CDR3 is 15 amino acids. Germline V lookup: CDR1 SGHAT, CDR2 FQNNGV. In DNA form, the CDR3 reads TGTGCCAGCAGCCCGGAGAGACAGGGAGGGACTGAAGCTTTCTTT. Its protein product is CASSPERQGGTEAFF.

As for this clone: This sample includes further DNA sequences coding for the same CDR3. This chain links TRBV9 with TRBJ1-2, with D possibly TRBD1 on 5 matching bases. The V end was cut by 0 bases, the J end by 4 bases, with 10 bases between. Germline assignment: CDR1 SGDLS and CDR2 YYNGEE. The CDR3 runs 14 residues. The CDR3 bases are TGTGCCAGCAGCGTAGGGCAGGGAACCTATGGCTACACCTTC. It specifies CASSVGQGTYGYTF.

This clone was seen only once. Here the CDR3 DNA reads TGTGCCAGCAGCTCTAGGACTACCCTCGATGAGCAGTTCTTC. Its translation: CASSSRTTLDEQFF. V gene TRBV7-9 combines with J gene TRBJ2-1; D is perhaps TRBD2 (6 bases). Trimming removed 4 bases at V and 8 bases at J, with 15 bases between. The CDR3 is 14 amino acids. Germline loops: CDR1 SEHNR, CDR2 FQNEAQ (reference sequence).

This rearrangement joins TRBV27 to TRBJ1-1; D perhaps matches TRBD1 (5 bases). V shed 8 bases and J shed 6 bases, with 25 bases lying between them. The length of the CDR3 is 16 residues. The germline V gene encodes CDR1 MNHEY and CDR2 SMNVEV (reference sequence). The CDR3 DNA reads TGTGCCAGCGGTCCCACTCCCTATGGGGTAGGGGCTGAAGCTTTCTTT. Translation: CASGPTPYGVGAEAFF.

On this clone itself: The identical CDR3 is also encoded by other nucleotide sequences in the sample. This chain uses TRBV27 with TRBJ2-7; TRBD2 is a possible D gene (5 bases). Germline CDR1 reads MNHEY; CDR2 reads SMNVEV (reference sequence). Trimming removed 2 bases from V and 3 bases from J, with 8 bases in between. This CDR3 is built from 13 residues. The CDR3: CASSLSAGYEQYF. In DNA, the CDR3 is TGTGCCAGCAGTTTAAGCGCGGGCTACGAGCAGTACTTC.

The chain employs TRBV6-5 and TRBJ2-7, with D tentatively TRBD2 (6 bases). Germline CDR1 is MNHEY and CDR2 is SVGAGI. The V and J ends lost 0 bases and 2 bases respectively, with 14 bases between them. The CDR3 contains 16 residues. The CDR3 DNA follows: TGTGCCAGCAGTTACTCAGGAGGGAGTGTGGCCTACGAGCAGTACTTC. Amino acids: CASSYSGGSVAYEQYF.

This chain uses TRBV11-2 with TRBJ2-7; maybe TRBD1 (6 bases). The germline V and J ends were trimmed by 5 bases and 0 bases, with 11 bases remaining between them. Germline assignment: CDR1 SGHAT and CDR2 FQNNGV. This CDR3 comprises 14 residues. CDR3 bases: TGTGCCAGCAGCCCAGGACAGATCTCCTACGAGCAGTACTTC. This codes for CASSPGQISYEQYF.

This chain uses TRBV28 with TRBJ2-3, with D perhaps TRBD1 (5 bases). Germline V gives CDR1 MDHEN, CDR2 SYDVKM. The CDR3 length is 16 residues. Trimming took 4 bases from V and 2 from J, leaving 16 bases between them. The chain's CDR3 is CASSSPHQGYTDTQYF. DNA of the CDR3: TGTGCCAGCAGTTCGCCCCATCAGGGCTACACAGATACGCAGTATTTT.

This clone was observed a single time. The sample holds other DNA sequences that translate to the same CDR3. This chain joins TRBV27 and TRBJ2-1; D may be TRBD1 (8 bases). The CDR3 sequence is 15 residues long. V was trimmed by 3 bases and J by 4 bases, leaving 13 bases between them. Per the germline V gene, CDR1 is MNHEY and CDR2 is SMNVEV (reference sequence). Here the CDR3 DNA reads TGTGCCAGCAGTTTGCGGGGGACAGGTTACAATGAGCAGTTCTTC. Translating it yields CASSLRGTGYNEQFF.

This clone was seen just once. This chain connects TRBV25-1 to TRBJ2-2; D is uncertain. The V and J ends lost 5 bases and 7 bases respectively, with 14 bases between them. In germline, CDR1 is MGHDK, CDR2 SYGVNS. CDR3 length: 14 residues. The CDR3 loop reads CASSLNLDVGELFF. CDR3 in DNA: TGTGCCAGCAGTTTAAATCTAGACGTCGGGGAGCTGTTTTTT.

This chain uses TRBV9 with TRBJ2-1; D not certain. This CDR3 comprises 15 residues. CDR1 is SGDLS, CDR2 YYNGEE, per germline. V shed 0 bases and J shed 8 bases, with 15 bases lying between them. The CDR3 nucleotides read TGTGCCAGCAGCGTAGGGCTAACCGTGGTGGATGAGCAGTTCTTC. It encodes CASSVGLTVVDEQFF. The full variable domain, in which reference TRBV9 and TRBJ2-1 provide the parts outside the CDR3, is DSGVTQTPKHLITATGQRVTLRCSPRSGDLSVYWYQQSLDQGLQFLIQYYNGEERAKGNILERFSAQQFPDLHSELNLSSLELGDSALYFCASSVGLTVVDEQFFGPGTRLTVL.

The chain carries TRBV27 and TRBJ1-2; 9 nucleotides agree with TRBD1. The germline CDR1 and CDR2 sequences are MNHEY and SMNVEV (reference sequence). This CDR3 has 15 amino acids. Losses at the gene ends were 2 bases for V and 3 bases for J; bases not matched to a gene: 4. The CDR3 sequence is CASSLTGGTDYGYTF. CDR3 sequence (DNA): TGTGCCAGCAGTTTAACAGGGGGCACCGACTATGGCTACACCTTC.

CDR3: CASSQGRVGYGYTF. In DNA form, the CDR3 reads TGCGCCAGCAGCCAAGGGCGGGTCGGCTATGGCTACACCTTC. The chain carries TRBV4-1 and TRBJ1-2; no definite D call. The germline V and J ends were trimmed by 1 base and 4 bases, with 10 bases remaining between them. Germline V gene sequence: CDR1 MGHRA, CDR2 YSYEKL. This CDR3 contains 14 residues.

The rearrangement joins TRBV13 to TRBJ1-1; TRBD1 agrees at 11 bases. The V gene's germline CDR1 is PRHDT and CDR2 FYEKMQ (reference sequence). The V and J ends lost 4 bases and 4 bases, in that order; junction bases with no gene match: 5. The CDR3 is 15 amino acids. The CDR3 is CASSSDRGLGTEAFF. The CDR3 nucleotides read TGTGCCAGCAGCTCGGACAGGGGGCTTGGCACTGAAGCTTTCTTT.

The rearrangement joins TRBV27 to TRBJ1-2; D might be TRBD1 (5 bases). The CDR3 contains 15 residues. The V gene's germline CDR1 is MNHEY and CDR2 SMNVEV (reference sequence). The ends were cut back, 2 bases at V and 4 bases at J, with 14 bases in the middle. Here the CDR3 reads CASSLDGAKIYGYTF. The DNA for the CDR3 is TGTGCCAGCAGTTTAGATGGGGCCAAGATCTATGGCTACACCTTC.

This sequence joins TRBV7-9 and TRBJ2-3, with TRBD2 identical over 8 bases. The CDR3 runs to 14 residues. J was trimmed by 6 bases and V by 4 bases; bases with no gene match: 6. Germline CDR1 reads SEHNR; CDR2 reads FQNEAQ (reference sequence). The CDR3 sequence is CASSSLADGDTQYF. The CDR3 nucleotides are TGTGCCAGCAGCTCACTAGCGGACGGGGATACGCAGTATTTT.

The chain joins TRBV6-1 to TRBJ2-1, with D unresolved. This CDR3 region has 17 residues. The V end lost 2 bases, the J end lost 5 bases, and 19 bases lay between the germline ends. The germline CDR1 and CDR2 sequences are MNHNS and SASEGT. CDR3 nucleotide sequence: TGTGCCAGCAGTGAATGGGCCCTCGGGTCTGAACACAATGAGCAGTTCTTC. Protein product: CASSEWALGSEHNEQFF.